The TCR beta chain described here comes from a study of blood T cell repertoires in COVID-19. Across the study: COVID-19 samples, acute and convalescent, were from the United States, Italy and Spain. From T cells, B-cell-depleted T cells, or PBMCs came the material, which was cDNA or gDNA.

Original analysis: From reference gene primer amplification, estimates of nucleated cell counts were derived. Clones were sequenced by immunoSEQ multiplex PCR, and TCRdb holds only the in-frame ones, with some missing. V, J and clone size are those of that table, while D and trimming were read from the DNA. The sample lists about 61,000 clones, over 75% seen once, with roughly 22% in the top ten. Trimming cost V 1 base and J 7 bases, with 24 bases left between them. The CDR3 has 18 amino acids. Looked up from germline, CDR1 is SGHDT and CDR2 is YYEEEE. Sequenced sample: peripheral blood. The chain recombines TRBV5-6 with TRBJ2-1, with a possible D match to TRBD2 (6 bases). The TCR originated in a man older than 75 with active or convalescent COVID-19. CDR3 residues: CASSLPYKLALRENEQFF. For the CDR3, the DNA is TGTGCCAGCAGCTTGCCTTATAAACTAGCTTTGAGGGAAAATGAGCAGTTCTTC.